The 27 T cell receptor beta chains reported below all come from one sample, sequenced in a study of blood T cell repertoires in COVID-19. Here immunoSEQ multiplex PCR was the method, and the copy in TCRdb shows in-frame clones only, minus some. Among about 190,000 clones listed, 87% were seen once. The specimen was peripheral blood. The receptors originated from a man aged 55 to 69 with active or convalescent COVID-19.

The V and J genes are TRBV20-1 and TRBJ2-4; D not resolved. The CDR3 contains 11 residues. Germline CDR1 and CDR2: DFQATT and SNEGSKA (reference sequence). The V gene lost 5 bases and the J gene lost 8 bases, with 10 bases spanning the gap. The CDR3: CSAPVRDIQYF. The CDR3 DNA follows: TGCAGTGCTCCAGTCCGTGACATTCAGTACTTC.

The chain links TRBV19 to TRBJ1-2, with TRBD1 matching 9 bases. The CDR3 has 15 amino acids. V lost 4 bases to trimming and J lost 4 bases; unmatched junction nucleotides: 7. Germline lookup yields CDR1 LNHDA and CDR2 SQIVND (reference sequence). The chain's CDR3 is CASSNLQGAGYGYTF. As DNA, the CDR3 is TGTGCCAGTAGTAATCTACAGGGGGCAGGCTATGGCTACACCTTC. The whole variable domain, remainder taken from reference TRBV19 and TRBJ1-2, is DGGITQSPKYLFRKEGQNVTLSCEQNLNHDAMYWYRQDPGQGLRLIYYSQIVNDFQKGDIAEGYSVSREKKESFPLTVTSAQKNPTAFYLCASSNLQGAGYGYTFGSGTRLTVV.

This chain uses TRBV29-1 with TRBJ1-3; possibly TRBD1 for D (6 bases). CDR3 length: 13 residues. Trimming removed 6 bases from V and 4 bases from J, with 13 bases in between. Looked up from germline, CDR1 is SQVTM and CDR2 is ANQGSEA. In DNA form, the CDR3 reads TGCAGCGTGGTTCGGGACATAGGAAACACCATATATTTT. Amino acids: CSVVRDIGNTIYF.

The genes are TRBV29-1 and TRBJ2-5, with 8 bases aligning to TRBD2. V was pared by 2 bases and J by 0 bases, with 8 bases of the junction left unmatched. Germline V gene sequence: CDR1 SQVTM, CDR2 ANQGSEA. The CDR3 has 16 residues. The CDR3 is CSVEKEGRGDQETQYF. Written as DNA, the CDR3 is TGCAGCGTTGAAAAGGAGGGGCGGGGGGACCAAGAGACCCAGTACTTC. Supplemented by reference TRBV29-1 and TRBJ2-5, the full variable domain reads SAVISQKPSRDICQRGTSLTIQCQVDSQVTMMFWYRQQPGQSLTLIATANQGSEATYESGFVIDKFPISRPNLTFSTLTVSNMSPEDSSIYLCSVEKEGRGDQETQYFGPGTRLLVL.

The chain combines TRBV27 with TRBJ1-2, with a weak D call TRBD1 (5 bases). Germline values: CDR1 MNHEY, CDR2 SMNVEV (reference sequence). CDR3 size: 14 residues. The V end lost 6 bases, the J end lost 4 bases, and 15 bases lay between the germline ends. The CDR3 region has the DNA TGTGCCAGCAGCAACCCGACAGAGCCCTATGGCTACACCTTC. This encodes CASSNPTEPYGYTF.

The V call is TRBV18, the J call TRBJ1-2; 9 bases map to TRBD1. Trimming removed 3 bases from V and 7 bases from J; junction bases left unmatched: 9. The CDR3 has 15 residues. CDR1 is KGHSH, CDR2 LQKENI, per germline. The CDR3 loop reads CASSPARTGAGGYTF. Written as DNA, the CDR3 is TGTGCCAGCTCACCGGCCAGGACAGGGGCGGGTGGCTACACCTTC.

The rearrangement links TRBV18 to TRBJ2-7; D is unclear. CDR1 and CDR2 from the germline V gene are KGHSH and LQKENI. The V and J ends lost 1 base and 6 bases respectively, with 10 bases between them. The CDR3 covers 13 residues. The CDR3 nucleotides read TGTGCCAGCTCACCACGTAGTACCTCCGAGCAGTACTTC. It codes for CASSPRSTSEQYF.

CDR3 coding DNA: TGTGCCAGCAGTCCCGGCCACCCGCGGGAGCAGTACTTC. It translates to CASSPGHPREQYF. The rearrangement joins TRBV12-3 or TRBV12-4 to TRBJ2-7; no reliable D call. The V and J ends lost 5 bases and 7 bases respectively, with 15 bases between them. The CDR3 contains 13 residues.

V and J are TRBV19 and TRBJ1-1; D not certain. Per germline, CDR1 LNHDA and CDR2 SQIVND (reference sequence). V was pared by 7 bases and J by 1 base, with 16 bases between. The CDR3 extends over 15 amino acids. The DNA of the CDR3 is TGTGCCAGTATTTATGAGGGCGATTCGAACACTGAAGCTTTCTTT. This translates into CASIYEGDSNTEAFF.

CDR3 sequence: CASSEAGTGVRGYTF. The CDR3, as DNA: TGTGCCAGTAGCGAAGCCGGGACAGGGGTACGTGGCTACACCTTC. The chain joins TRBV19 to TRBJ1-2, with 10 bases lining up with TRBD1. The CDR3 has 15 amino acids. J was trimmed by 7 bases and V by 6 bases; bases with no gene match: 11. Germline CDR1 is LNHDA and CDR2 is SQIVND (reference sequence).

In its sample, this clone was seen a few times. The chain recombines TRBV12-3 or TRBV12-4 with TRBJ2-7, with 8 bases fitting TRBD1. V trimming: 7 bases; J trimming: 5 bases; junction bases outside the gene matches: 7. This CDR3 spans 13 amino acids. CDR3 nucleotide sequence: TGTGCCAGCACCGGACAGGGCCCCCACGAGCAGTACTTC. Translating it yields CASTGQGPHEQYF.

This sequence joins TRBV7-7 and TRBJ2-7; D possibly corresponds to TRBD1 (5 bases). V was trimmed by 5 bases and J by 5 bases, leaving 16 bases between them. Germline CDR1 is SSHAT and CDR2 is FNYEAQ (reference sequence). The CDR3 sequence is 14 residues long. The CDR3 nucleotides are TGTGCCAGCAGCCCGGGCAGGGAAGGCAACGAGCAGTACTTC. Its protein is CASSPGREGNEQYF.

The sample holds one count of this clone. The chain has TRBV11-2 and TRBJ2-7; a possible D gene is TRBD2 (6 bases). The CDR3 spans 15 residues. V was cut by 1 base and J by 0 bases, with 10 bases left in between. Germline CDR1 is SGHAT and CDR2 is FQNNGV. The CDR3 DNA follows: TGTGCCAGCAGCTTAGGAGGCGGGACCTCCTACGAGCAGTACTTC. It encodes CASSLGGGTSYEQYF.

CDR3 in amino acids: CASSEPETVEQYF. CDR3 nucleotides: TGTGCCAGCAGTGAACCAGAGACTGTAGAGCAGTACTTC. The V and J genes are TRBV2 and TRBJ2-7; D gene unclear. Trimming took 2 bases from V and 7 from J, leaving 12 bases between them. Germline-derived CDR1 and CDR2 are SNHLY and FYNNEI. The CDR3 extends over 13 amino acids.

This clone has only one observation. The chain recombines TRBV5-1 with TRBJ1-4; 8 nucleotides line up with TRBD1. CDR3 length: 14 residues. Germline V gives CDR1 SGHRS, CDR2 YFSETQ. The V and J ends lost 0 bases and 7 bases, in that order; junction bases with no gene match: 2. The CDR3 region is CASSLGQGFEKLFF. The CDR3 DNA sequence: TGCGCCAGCAGCTTGGGACAGGGGTTTGAAAAACTGTTTTTT. Using reference TRBV5-1 and TRBJ1-4 for the parts outside the CDR3, the full variable domain is KAGVTQTPRYLIKTRGQQVTLSCSPISGHRSVSWYQQTPGQGLQFLFEYFSETQRNKGNFPGRFSGRQFSNSRSEMNVSTLELGDSALYLCASSLGQGFEKLFFGSGTQLSVL.

The chain couples TRBV5-1 to TRBJ2-7; D may be TRBD2 (6 bases). The CDR3 sequence is 14 residues long. With 3 bases removed from V and 0 bases from J, the gap between germline ends came to 10 bases. The germline V gene has CDR1 SGHRS and CDR2 YFSETQ. Here the CDR3 DNA reads TGCGCCAGCAGCTCCCTGGGGGGCTCCTACGAGCAGTACTTC. It translates to CASSSLGGSYEQYF.

The chain's CDR3 is CASSLKGDTEAFF. The CDR3 DNA sequence: TGTGCCAGCAGCTTAAAGGGGGACACTGAAGCTTTCTTT. This sequence joins TRBV7-6 and TRBJ1-1, with D possibly matching TRBD1 (6 bases). CDR1 SGHVS and CDR2 FNYEAQ come from the germline V gene. CDR3 length: 13 residues. The ends were cut back, 2 bases at V and 3 bases at J, with 7 bases in the middle. Drawing the rest from reference TRBV7-6 and TRBJ1-1, the complete variable domain is GAGVSQSPRYKVTKRGQDVALRCDPISGHVSLYWYRQALGQGPEFLTYFNYEAQQDKSGLPNDRFSAERPEGSISTLTIQRTEQRDSAMYRCASSLKGDTEAFFGQGTRLTVV.

The J gene is TRBJ1-6, the V gene TRBV25-1; possible D gene TRBD1, 6 bases. This CDR3 comprises 14 residues. Per germline, CDR1 MGHDK and CDR2 SYGVNS. Trimming removed 4 bases from V and 9 bases from J, with 13 bases in between. The CDR3 DNA reads TGTGCCAGCAGTGCCCCGGGGGGCAGTTCACCCCTCCACTTT. The encoded protein is CASSAPGGSSPLHF. Full variable domain (outside the CDR3, taken from reference TRBV25-1 and TRBJ1-6): EADIYQTPRYLVIGTGKKITLECSQTMGHDKMYWYQQDPGMELHLIHYSYGVNSTEKGDLSSESTVSRIRTEHFPLTLESARPSHTSQYLCASSAPGGSSPLHFGNGTRLTVT.

This chain joins TRBV24-1 and TRBJ2-5; TRBD1 aligns across 10 bases. CDR3 length: 16 amino acids. The J segment lost 10 bases and the V segment lost 3 bases, leaving 13 bases of the junction unmatched. Looked up from germline, CDR1 is KGHDR and CDR2 is SFDVKD. The CDR3 region is CATSDRQGANRVGQYF. CDR3 in DNA: TGTGCCACCAGTGATAGACAGGGGGCCAATCGGGTGGGCCAGTACTTC.

This chain links TRBV11-2 with TRBJ2-1; 7 bases align to TRBD2. CDR1 is SGHAT and CDR2 is FQNNGV in the germline V gene. The V gene end was trimmed by 5 bases and the J gene end by 3 bases; junction bases not matched to a gene: 7. The CDR3 consists of 15 residues. CDR3 sequence (DNA): TGTGCCAGCAGCCTGCTGACGGGGGGCTACAATGAGCAGTTCTTC. This codes for CASSLLTGGYNEQFF.

The J gene is TRBJ1-2, the V gene TRBV9; possibly TRBD1 for D (6 bases). The germline V gene encodes CDR1 SGDLS and CDR2 YYNGEE. The CDR3 sequence is 16 residues long. The ends were cut back, 3 bases at V and 2 bases at J, with 17 bases in the middle. The CDR3 here is CASSALAPQGNYGYTF. The CDR3 coding sequence is TGTGCCAGCAGCGCATTAGCCCCCCAGGGGAACTATGGCTACACCTTC.

V and J are TRBV20-1 and TRBJ2-7, with 8 bases matching TRBD2. V was pared by 3 bases and J by 1 base, with 5 bases of the junction left unmatched. Germline V gene data show CDR1 as DFQATT and CDR2 as SNEGSKA (reference sequence). There are 14 residues in the CDR3. This chain's CDR3 is CSASSQRGSYEQYF. The CDR3 DNA reads TGCAGTGCTAGTTCACAGCGGGGGTCCTACGAGCAGTACTTC.

The chain combines TRBV9 with TRBJ2-7, with 8 bases that match TRBD1. J lost 5 bases, V lost 0 bases, and 10 bases had no gene match. CDR3 length: 16 residues. CDR1 and CDR2 (germline): SGDLS, YYNGEE. Written as DNA, the CDR3 is TGTGCCAGCAGCGTAGCCGGACAGGGAAAGTTCAACGAGCAGTACTTC. Its protein is CASSVAGQGKFNEQYF.

The J gene is TRBJ1-1, the V gene TRBV5-1; the D gene is possibly TRBD1 (5 bases). The CDR3 contains 14 residues. Trimming pared 4 bases from V and 4 bases from J, leaving 14 bases between. The germline CDR1 and CDR2 sequences are SGHRS and YFSETQ. Written as DNA, the CDR3 is TGCGCCAGCAGCCCCGACAGTACCCGCACTGAAGCTTTCTTT. This codes for CASSPDSTRTEAFF.

V is TRBV29-1 and J is TRBJ1-2, with 10 bases lining up with TRBD1. Germline values: CDR1 SQVTM, CDR2 ANQGSEA. The CDR3 is 15 amino acids. After removal of 6 bases from V and 6 bases from J, the junction contained 13 bases not matched to a gene. The CDR3 sequence is CSVDSGTGDEDGYTF. The CDR3 region has the DNA TGCAGCGTAGATTCCGGGACAGGGGACGAAGATGGCTACACCTTC.

The chain links TRBV5-4 to TRBJ2-5; TRBD1 matches 10 bases. V lost 0 bases to trimming and J lost 5 bases; unmatched junction nucleotides: 4. Germline CDR1 SGHNT, CDR2 YYREEE (reference sequence). This CDR3 contains 15 residues. The CDR3 coding sequence is TGTGCCAGCAGCTTGGTGGGACAGGGGATCGAGACCCAGTACTTC. Protein sequence: CASSLVGQGIETQYF.

The sample holds a few counts of this clone. The chain is built from TRBV4-1 and TRBJ2-1; weak D call: TRBD2 (6 bases). The length of the CDR3 is 16 residues. Trimming took off 0 bases at V and 3 bases at J, with 12 bases between the two ends. The germline gives CDR1 MGHRA, CDR2 YSYEKL. The CDR3 region has the DNA TGCGCCAGCAGCCAAGATCCAGCGGGCTTCTACAATGAGCAGTTCTTC. This translates into CASSQDPAGFYNEQFF.